The following is a TCR beta chain sequence with its context. The antigen remains unidentified. These data belong to a study of T cell responses to AZD1222 COVID-19 vaccine. Profiled with immunoSEQ multiplex PCR; TCRdb holds only in-frame clones, not every one. The table shows around 85,000 clones, with around 86% occurring only once. Findings and caveats of the study: Spike was spanned by vaccine-associated CD4 TCRs, with dominance at 160-218 and 743-854. No day 14 peak samples; only post-peak repertoires were characterized. Only 5 or 6 individuals given AZD1222 were seropositive at baseline.

The clonotype originates from an adult in good health. The material sequenced was peripheral blood, taken on day 0 of AZD1222 vaccination.

In DNA form, the CDR3 reads TGTGCCTGGAGTCAGGGACACACTGAAGCTTTCTTT. The encoded protein is CAWSQGHTEAFF. This chain uses TRBV30 with TRBJ1-1, with a tentative D call TRBD1 (5 bases). Germline CDR1 reads GTSNPN; CDR2 reads SVGIG (reference sequence). Trimming removed 2 bases from V and 3 bases from J, with 7 bases in between. This CDR3 spans 12 amino acids.